The 32 T cell receptor beta chains given below trace back to one sample, sequenced in a study of blood T cells in healthy people across ages. It was with a sample-barcoded 5' primer and a J-beta primer mix that a second PCR of roughly 7 to 12 cycles was run. TCRdb reanalysed the 5' RACE reads using MiXCR and keeps one entry per CDR3 protein. The sample holds approximately 1,000,000 distinct CDR3 sequences, roughly 45% seen once. Sequenced material: blood. The receptors were sampled from a woman aged 55-70 years in good health.

This rearrangement joins TRBV6-5 to TRBJ1-5; 9 bases are shared with TRBD1. The CDR3 length is 14 residues. J was trimmed by 5 bases and V by 5 bases; bases with no gene match: 4. Looked up from germline, CDR1 is MNHEY and CDR2 is SVGAGI. CDR3 in amino acids: CASSRDREYQPQHF. DNA of the CDR3: TGTGCCAGCAGTAGGGACAGGGAATATCAGCCCCAGCATTTT.

A note on this clonotype: At one of its ends the junction is not consistent with the germline gene, which may arise from a read error. CDR3: CAGSTYEQYF. The CDR3, as DNA: TGTGCCGGCAGTACCTACGAGCAGTACTTC. The gene calls are TRBV2 and TRBJ2-7; D call uncertain. CDR3 length equals 10 residues. The germline gives CDR1 SNHLY, CDR2 FYNNEI.

This clonotype has at least ten counts. The rearrangement joins TRBV20-1 to TRBJ1-1; D remains ambiguous. Trimming pared 5 bases from V and 6 bases from J, leaving 13 bases between. The CDR3 sequence is 12 residues long. CDR1 is DFQATT, CDR2 SNEGSKA, per germline (reference sequence). CDR3 sequence: CSAVKPGPEAFF. CDR3 nucleotides: TGCAGTGCTGTAAAACCAGGTCCTGAAGCTTTCTTT.

The rearrangement links TRBV7-2 to TRBJ2-1; D is perhaps TRBD1 (5 bases). Germline CDR1 reads SGHTA; CDR2 reads FQGNSA. Trimming took off 5 bases at V and 4 bases at J, with 15 bases between the two ends. The CDR3 length is 15 residues. The DNA for the CDR3 is TGTACCAGCAGCCGAAGACAGACGACATACAATGAGCAGTTCTTC. It codes for CTSSRRQTTYNEQFF.

With regard to this clonotype: A much larger clone lies one base from this, so it may be a read error. The chain links TRBV5-5 to TRBJ2-1, with TRBD1 matching over 7 bases. V gave up 4 bases and J gave up 10 bases; unmatched junction bases: 11. The germline CDR1 and CDR2 sequences are SGHKS and YYEKEE (reference sequence). The CDR3 length is 14 residues. This chain's CDR3 is CASSTGDRTYEQFF. CDR3 in DNA: TGTGCCAGCAGCACCGGGGACAGAACCTACGAGCAGTTCTTC.

The chain combines TRBV6-2 or TRBV6-3 with TRBJ1-1, with no clear D. Trimming pared 10 bases from V and 5 bases from J, leaving 26 bases between. CDR3 size: 16 residues. Per the germline V gene, CDR1 is MNHEY and CDR2 is SVGEGT. The CDR3 DNA reads TGTGCCAACACCACGATAAGGCTTCTCCAGAGAACTGAAGCTTTCTTT. It is translated as CANTTIRLLQRTEAFF.

The chain uses TRBV12-3 or TRBV12-4 and TRBJ2-5, with D tentatively TRBD2 (5 bases). The CDR3 runs 12 residues. V was shortened by 5 bases and J by 13 bases, with 17 bases between the two germline ends. CDR3 nucleotide sequence: TGTGCCAGCAGTCTCACCCGAGGGCCACCGTACTTC. Protein: CASSLTRGPPYF.

V usage is TRBV6-1 and J usage is TRBJ1-2, with D possibly TRBD1 on 5 matching bases. Per germline, CDR1 MNHNS and CDR2 SASEGT. V was shortened by 7 bases and J by 2 bases, with 11 bases between the two germline ends. The CDR3 covers 13 residues. The CDR3 loop reads CASTPGTNYGYTF. CDR3 in DNA: TGTGCCAGCACCCCAGGGACGAACTATGGCTACACCTTC.

The V gene is TRBV5-1, the J gene TRBJ1-4; D unresolved. CDR1 and CDR2 from the germline V gene are SGHRS and YFSETQ. Trimming left V 1 base short and J 0 bases short, with 4 bases between. This CDR3 spans 14 amino acids. This chain's CDR3 is CASSLQSTNEKLFF. Here the CDR3 DNA reads TGCGCCAGCAGCTTGCAGTCAACTAATGAAAAACTGTTTTTT.

This clonotype was recorded a few times. The V gene is TRBV7-7, the J gene TRBJ2-5, with 8 bases matching TRBD1. This CDR3 spans 17 amino acids. Germline V gene data show CDR1 as SSHAT and CDR2 as FNYEAQ (reference sequence). With V trimmed by 3 bases and J by 2 bases, 11 bases remained unmatched. CDR3 in amino acids: CASSLAPQGVLQETQYF. The CDR3 nucleotides are TGTGCCAGCAGCTTGGCCCCACAGGGGGTGTTACAAGAGACCCAGTACTTC.

The chain joins TRBV20-1 to TRBJ2-5, with 9 positions matching TRBD2. The CDR3 totals 15 residues. From germline, CDR1 is DFQATT and CDR2 SNEGSKA (reference sequence). Trimming cost V 1 base and J 5 bases; bases outside gene matches: 8. DNA for the CDR3: TGCAGTGCTAGAGTCTTGGCTAGCGGGACGGAGACCCAGTACTTC. As protein: CSARVLASGTETQYF.

This clonotype was seen a handful of times. V is TRBV5-1 and J is TRBJ2-1; D is unresolved. The end of the DNA is better explained by TRBJ2-7, so the J call may be wrong. From germline, CDR1 is SGHRS and CDR2 YFSETQ. The CDR3 length is 15 residues. Here the CDR3 reads CASSLGLATYNEQYF. The CDR3 nucleotides are TGCGCCAGCAGCTTGGGACTGGCGACCTACAATGAGCAGTACTTC.

This chain uses TRBV4-1 with TRBJ2-7; weak D call: TRBD1 (6 bases). Matching the DNA end better, TRBJ2-5 makes the J call doubtful. This CDR3 has 15 amino acids. CDR1 is MGHRA, CDR2 YSYEKL, per germline. CDR3 DNA sequence: TGCGCCAGCAGCCAAGAGGACAGAGCGAAAGAGACCCAGTACTTC. As protein: CASSQEDRAKETQYF.

The chain links TRBV20-1 to TRBJ2-3; D might be TRBD2 (5 bases). Deletions cut 4 bases from V and 2 bases from J, with 10 bases between. CDR1 and CDR2 from the germline V gene are DFQATT and SNEGSKA (reference sequence). This CDR3 region has 13 residues. Here the CDR3 reads CSAIEGFTDTQYF. In nucleotides, the CDR3 is TGCAGTGCTATTGAGGGATTCACAGATACGCAGTATTTT.

The chain combines TRBV3-1 with TRBJ2-2, with 8 nucleotides matching TRBD2. The CDR3 extends over 14 amino acids. Unmatched junction bases numbered 2, after V lost 4 bases and J lost 4 bases. CDR1 is LGHDT and CDR2 is YNNKEL in the germline V gene (reference sequence). The CDR3 region is CASSRTSGTGELFF. In DNA form, the CDR3 reads TGTGCCAGCAGCCGCACTAGCGGCACCGGGGAGCTGTTTTTT.

This clonotype has a single count. The gene calls are TRBV6-1 and TRBJ2-1, with TRBD2 identical over 7 bases. With 0 bases clipped from V and 2 bases from J, the junction kept 4 bases outside the gene matches. The CDR3 length is 16 residues. CDR1 and CDR2 (germline): MNHNS, SASEGT. CDR3 DNA: TGTGCCAGCAGTGAAGCGGGACTAAACCCCTACAATGAGCAGTTCTTC. Amino acid sequence: CASSEAGLNPYNEQFF.

This clonotype was seen a handful of times. The V gene is TRBV2, the J gene TRBJ2-7, with TRBD1 identical over 8 bases. The CDR3 totals 14 residues. V lost 6 bases, J lost 2 bases, and 6 bases stayed unmatched. Germline V gene lookup returns CDR1 SNHLY and CDR2 FYNNEI. This chain's CDR3 is CASSGQGGPYEQYF. CDR3 bases: TGTGCCAGCAGCGGACAGGGAGGCCCCTACGAGCAGTACTTC.

This clonotype was seen a few times. V gene TRBV4-1 combines with J gene TRBJ2-7; a possible D gene is TRBD2 (6 bases). The germline V and J ends were trimmed by 0 bases and 1 base, with 10 bases remaining between them. This CDR3 is built from 15 residues. CDR1 and CDR2 from the germline V gene are MGHRA and YSYEKL. CDR3 sequence: CASSQEASASYEQYF. The CDR3, as DNA: TGCGCCAGCAGCCAAGAGGCTAGCGCTTCCTACGAGCAGTACTTC.

The J gene is TRBJ2-7, the V gene TRBV19; TRBD2 is a possible D gene (6 bases). The V gene's germline CDR1 is LNHDA and CDR2 SQIVND (reference sequence). The CDR3 covers 17 residues. The V end lost 2 bases, the J end lost 5 bases, and 22 bases lay between the germline ends. DNA for the CDR3: TGTGCCAGTAGTATAACCATACTCCCGGGAGAAGTCAACGAGCAGTACTTC. Translation gives CASSITILPGEVNEQYF.

This clonotype occurred many times. The V and J genes are TRBV20-1 and TRBJ2-5; no reliable D call. Germline loops: CDR1 DFQATT, CDR2 SNEGSKA (reference sequence). The CDR3 totals 14 residues. Between the trimmed V and J ends, which lost 4 bases and 2 bases, there was a span of 14 bases. CDR3 sequence reads: CSAIQAEAQETQYF. As DNA, the CDR3 is TGCAGTGCTATTCAGGCCGAAGCTCAAGAGACCCAGTACTTC.

J is TRBJ2-3 and V is TRBV7-6; 7 nucleotides agree with TRBD1. Trimming at V came to 5 bases and at J to 0 bases, leaving 5 bases not matched to a gene. The CDR3 covers 15 residues. Germline assignment: CDR1 SGHVS and CDR2 FNYEAQ. The CDR3 nucleotides read TGTGCCAGCAGCCCTGGACAGGACAGCACAGATACGCAGTATTTT. Encoded protein: CASSPGQDSTDTQYF. Together with reference TRBV7-6 and TRBJ2-3, the CDR3 gives the full variable domain: GAGVSQSPRYKVTKRGQDVALRCDPISGHVSLYWYRQALGQGPEFLTYFNYEAQQDKSGLPNDRFSAERPEGSISTLTIQRTEQRDSAMYRCASSPGQDSTDTQYFGPGTRLTVL.

V is TRBV5-6 and J is TRBJ2-1, with D possibly being TRBD2 (5 bases). TRBJ2-7 matches the DNA end more closely, so the J call is doubtful. The germline CDR1 and CDR2 sequences are SGHDT and YYEEEE. The CDR3 totals 15 residues. CDR3 in DNA: TGTGCCAGCAGCCCGAGGGATTCGATACCCTACGAGCAGTACTTC. Protein sequence: CASSPRDSIPYEQYF.

The chain has TRBV4-2 and TRBJ2-7; D is perhaps TRBD2 (5 bases). The CDR3 spans 14 residues. V lost 1 base to trimming and J lost 1 base, with 8 bases between them. Germline-derived CDR1 and CDR2 are LGHNA and YNFKEQ. CDR3 nucleotides: TGTGCCAGCAGCCAAGGAGAGGGATCCTACGAGCAGTACTTC. This gives the protein CASSQGEGSYEQYF.

This chain connects TRBV5-1 to TRBJ2-2; 8 bases are shared with TRBD1. The V segment lost 6 bases and the J segment 4 bases; nucleotides outside the gene matches: 5. The CDR3 sequence is 14 residues long. CDR1 is SGHRS, CDR2 YFSETQ, per germline. DNA of the CDR3: TGCGCCAGCACCCAGGGGGCCAGCACCGGGGAGCTGTTTTTT. Translating it yields CASTQGASTGELFF. The full variable domain, rest sourced from reference TRBV5-1 and TRBJ2-2, is KAGVTQTPRYLIKTRGQQVTLSCSPISGHRSVSWYQQTPGQGLQFLFEYFSETQRNKGNFPGRFSGRQFSNSRSEMNVSTLELGDSALYLCASTQGASTGELFFGEGSRLTVL.

The chain employs TRBV4-1 and TRBJ2-5; D remains unclear. The CDR3 covers 13 residues. Between the trimmed V and J ends, which lost 3 bases and 11 bases, there was a span of 16 bases. CDR1 is MGHRA, CDR2 YSYEKL, per germline. Written as DNA, the CDR3 is TGCGCCAGCAGCCAGGACCCCGTGGCGCGACAGTACTTC. Translating gives CASSQDPVARQYF.

As for this clonotype: A much larger clonotype is one base distant, so this may be a read error. The genes are TRBV29-1 and TRBJ2-7, with TRBD2 as a possible D gene (6 bases). CDR3 size: 16 residues. The V gene's germline CDR1 is SQVTM and CDR2 ANQGSEA. CDR3 nucleotides: TGCAGCATCGAGCGGGCAGGATCCACGAGCTCCTACGAGCGGTACTTC. It translates to CSIERAGSTSSYERYF.

A remark on this clonotype: A junction end diverges from the germline sequence, so it may reflect a read error. The V gene is TRBV5-1, the J gene TRBJ2-1; 7 nucleotides agree with TRBD2. The CDR3 is 14 amino acids. Germline CDR1 reads SGHRS; CDR2 reads YFSETQ. This chain's CDR3 is CASSLSSGGNGQFF. CDR3 coding DNA: TGCGCCAGCAGCTTGTCCTCGGGAGGCAATGGGCAGTTCTTC.

The chain links TRBV5-1 to TRBJ2-2, with 8 bases that match TRBD1. The CDR3 has 16 amino acids. V gave up 4 bases and J gave up 6 bases; unmatched junction bases: 11. Germline V gene sequence: CDR1 SGHRS, CDR2 YFSETQ. In nucleotides, the CDR3 is TGCGCCAGCAGCCCGTTGGTGACAGGGGAGGCCGGGGAGCTGTTTTTT. This gives the protein CASSPLVTGEAGELFF.

This clonotype has only a few counts. The genes are TRBV7-2 and TRBJ2-3, with D perhaps given as TRBD1 or TRBD2 (6 bases each). The CDR3 loop spans 14 amino acids. Germline V gene sequence: CDR1 SGHTA, CDR2 FQGNSA. V lost 7 bases and J 2 bases, leaving 13 bases between the germline ends. The CDR3 protein is CASTKRGVTDTQYF. For the CDR3, the DNA is TGTGCCAGCACCAAGAGGGGGGTCACAGATACGCAGTATTTT.

This clonotype occurred once. Its ends do not fully match the called genes, so a read error is possible. Here the CDR3 reads CSVVIGQGAYGHTF. CDR3 nucleotide sequence: TGCAGCGTTGTAATAGGACAGGGGGCCTATGGCCACACCTTC. The V and J genes are TRBV29-1 and TRBJ1-2; 11 positions match TRBD1. This CDR3 region has 14 residues. The germline gives CDR1 SQVTM, CDR2 ANQGSEA. Together with reference TRBV29-1 and TRBJ1-2, the CDR3 gives the full variable domain: SAVISQKPSRDICQRGTSLTIQCQVDSQVTMMFWYRQQPGQSLTLIATANQGSEATYESGFVIDKFPISRPNLTFSTLTVSNMSPEDSSIYLCSVVIGQGAYGHTFGSGTRLTVV.

This sequence joins TRBV5-1 and TRBJ2-1; perhaps TRBD1 as D (5 bases). The germline V gene has CDR1 SGHRS and CDR2 YFSETQ. V lost 1 base to trimming and J lost 9 bases, with 8 bases between them. The CDR3 is made up of 12 amino acids. CDR3 nucleotides: TGCGCCAGCAGCTTGTCAGGGATTGAGCAGTTCTTC. Protein: CASSLSGIEQFF.

The table lists this clonotype with a count of one. At one end the junction does not follow the germline gene, possibly because of a read error. This rearrangement joins TRBV12-3 or TRBV12-4 to TRBJ2-7; 7 bases map to TRBD2. This CDR3 has 14 amino acids. The CDR3 is CASSPSGISDEQYF. CDR3 coding DNA: TGTGCCAGCAGCCCTAGCGGAATCTCCGACGAGCAGTACTTC.